The clone carrying this T cell receptor (beta chain) appeared many times. What it binds is unknown. The source of the sample is a study of regulatory T cells in long-lasting Graves disease. The CDR3 is 14 amino acids. Germline CDR1 reads SGHNT; CDR2 reads YENEEA. V gave up 5 bases and J gave up 7 bases, with 15 bases separating them. Study results and caveats: Among persistent patients, a larger number of public clonotypes were shared (roughly 2,700) than among newly diagnosed patients (under 1,000). TCR diversity was lower in persistent Graves' patients than in newly diagnosed ones.

In building TCR beta libraries, iRepertoire HTBI primers were used together with Arm-PCR of CDR3 regions. TCRdb recomputed calls from the multiplex PCR reads with MiXCR, one row per CDR3 protein. Of over 350,000 distinct CDR3 sequences in the sample, about 15% are singletons; the top ten hold 7.8%. Stated time point: newly diagnosed GD, antithyroid drugs for less than 3 months. Preparation of the TCR library used RNA extracted from PBMCs. Separately, the same data were catalogued under a study of T cells in Graves' hyperthyroidism and ophthalmopathy. That report notes: Exclusions: uncontrolled infection, other autoimmune disease, pregnancy, lactation.

V is TRBV11-3 and J is TRBJ2-1; D gene uncertain. The TCR sequence derives from a woman in her 40s with Graves disease. Sequencing was performed on peripheral blood mononuclear cells (PBMCs), taken at new diagnosis, from a patient treated with antithyroid drugs. CDR3 region: CASSQTNAENEQFF. The CDR3 DNA reads TGTGCCAGCAGCCAGACCAATGCGGAGAATGAGCAGTTCTTC.